The rows below give T cell receptor beta chains drawn from one sample of a study of blood T cell repertoires in COVID-19. Using immunoSEQ multiplex PCR, the repertoire was profiled, and TCRdb retains in-frame clones only, with some absent. Counted here are approximately 7,000 clones, 88% occurring once; the ten biggest clones make up around 23%. The specimen sequenced was peripheral blood. The receptor source for this set is a human donor in a cohort sampled during active COVID-19. Both conserved end residues are part of each CDR3. A D gene is named only where the DNA matches it firmly. The size field is filled for only some rows; it gives once, few, many or a size class.

clone_size | j_call | d_call | v_call | cdr3_nt | cdr3_aa
NA | TRBJ2-2 | NA | TRBV11-2 | TGTGCCAGCAGCTCCCCTTCCTACACCGGGGAGCTGTTTTTT | CASSSPSYTGELFF
NA | TRBJ2-5 | NA | TRBV7-9 | TGTGCCAGCAGCAAAAACAGGGACCAAGAGACCCAGTACTTC | CASSKNRDQETQYF
NA | TRBJ1-5 | NA | TRBV6-5 | TGTGCCAGCAGTCAGAACCATCAGCCCCAGCATTTT | CASSQNHQPQHF
NA | TRBJ2-5 | NA | TRBV27 | TGTGCCAGCAGAGGAACAGCACAAGAGACCCAGTACTTC | CASRGTAQETQYF
NA | TRBJ2-2 | TRBD1 | TRBV7-6 | TGTGCCAGCAGCTTACAAACAGGGGCTGTCGGGGAGCTGTTTTTT | CASSLQTGAVGELFF
NA | TRBJ2-1 | NA | TRBV10-3 | TGTGCCATCAGTGGGGGGGATAGCTCCTACAATGAGCAGTTCTTC | CAISGGDSSYNEQFF
once | TRBJ1-2 | NA | TRBV27 | TGTGCCAGCAGTTCAGCCGCGGGTAACTATGGCTACACCTTC | CASSSAAGNYGYTF
NA | TRBJ2-3 | TRBD1 | TRBV29-1 | TGCAGCTCTCGGGACAGTCACACAGATACGCAGTATTTT | CSSRDSHTDTQYF
NA | TRBJ2-2 | TRBD1 | TRBV7-2 | TGTGCCAGCAGCGGACAGGGGGCTGCGTCCGGGGAGCTGTTTTTT | CASSGQGAASGELFF
NA | TRBJ2-7 | TRBD2 | TRBV7-2 | TGTGCCAGCAGTCGTAGGATCAGCGGGAGGGAAGGGTACGAGCAGTACTTC | CASSRRISGREGYEQYF
NA | TRBJ2-1 | TRBD2 | TRBV19 | TGTGCCAGTAGTATAGGACTAGCGGGAGGTGAGCAGTTCTTC | CASSIGLAGGEQFF
few | TRBJ1-5 | TRBD1 | TRBV6-5 | TGTGCCAGCAGTTACAGGGGGCATCAGCCCCAGCATTTT | CASSYRGHQPQHF
NA | TRBJ1-2 | NA | TRBV2 | TGTGCCAGCAGTGAACTCCTAAGCAACTATGGCTACACCTTC | CASSELLSNYGYTF